A single sample gave rise to the 15 T cell receptor beta chains below, sequenced in a study of blood T cell repertoires in COVID-19. Clones were sequenced by immunoSEQ multiplex PCR, and TCRdb holds only the in-frame ones, with some missing. The sample includes over 300,000 clones, about 82% seen only once; the top ten take about 1.7%. Sequences were obtained from peripheral blood. The receptors here all came from a woman aged 45-59 years with acute or convalescent COVID-19.

This sequence joins TRBV24-1 and TRBJ1-2; no firm D call. CDR3 length equals 13 residues. Trimming left V 4 bases short and J 10 bases short, with 15 bases between. The germline V gene has CDR1 KGHDR and CDR2 SFDVKD. CDR3 sequence: CATSETATMTYTF. For the CDR3, the DNA is TGTGCCACCAGTGAGACGGCCACTATGACCTACACCTTC.

The CDR3 coding sequence is TGTGCCAGCAGCTCAACCGGGACAGTTAATGAAAAACTGTTTTTT. This encodes CASSSTGTVNEKLFF. The rearrangement joins TRBV7-8 to TRBJ1-4, with 7 bases lining up with TRBD1. The germline V gene encodes CDR1 SGHVS and CDR2 FQNEAQ. J gave up 4 bases and V 4 bases, and 6 bases lay outside the gene matches. The CDR3 extends over 15 amino acids.

This chain joins TRBV7-2 and TRBJ2-1; D is ambiguous. This CDR3 is 14 amino acids long. The V gene's germline CDR1 is SGHTA and CDR2 FQGNSA. V was cut by 1 base and J by 5 bases, with 9 bases left in between. This CDR3 is CASSLEYGDNEQFF. The CDR3 nucleotides are TGTGCCAGCAGCTTAGAGTACGGAGACAATGAGCAGTTCTTC.

J is TRBJ2-4 and V is TRBV7-3; TRBD1 aligns across 7 bases. The CDR3 has 15 amino acids. Germline CDR1 and CDR2: SGHTA and FQGTGA. Unmatched junction bases numbered 4, after V lost 3 bases and J lost 2 bases. The CDR3 bases are TGTGCCAGCAGCTTTCGACAGGGTCCCAAAAACATTCAGTACTTC. It yields the protein CASSFRQGPKNIQYF.

The chain employs TRBV28 and TRBJ2-7, with 7 bases matching TRBD2. J lost 3 bases, V lost 7 bases, and 6 bases had no gene match. The CDR3 covers 13 residues. Germline CDR1 is MDHEN and CDR2 is SYDVKM. In DNA form, the CDR3 reads TGTGCCAGCACTCAACGGGGGGTCTACGAGCAGTACTTC. Protein sequence: CASTQRGVYEQYF. Looking up the rest from reference TRBV28 and TRBJ2-7 gives the full variable domain: DVKVTQSSRYLVKRTGEKVFLECVQDMDHENMFWYRQDPGLGLRLIYFSYDVKMKEKGDIPEGYSVSREKKERFSLILESASTNQTSMYLCASTQRGVYEQYFGPGTRLTVT.

The rearrangement links TRBV7-9 to TRBJ1-4, with D maybe TRBD1 (6 bases). The V and J ends lost 8 bases and 4 bases respectively, with 14 bases between them. The length of the CDR3 is 14 residues. Germline-derived CDR1 and CDR2 are SEHNR and FQNEAQ (reference sequence). This chain's CDR3 is CASAVTGSNEKLFF. In nucleotides, the CDR3 is TGTGCCAGCGCGGTCACAGGGAGTAATGAAAAACTGTTTTTT.

V is TRBV13 and J is TRBJ1-5, with 8 positions matching TRBD1. The germline gives CDR1 PRHDT, CDR2 FYEKMQ (reference sequence). The length of the CDR3 is 15 residues. V was pared by 5 bases and J by 1 base, with 4 bases of the junction left unmatched. CDR3 in amino acids: CASSLRTGSNQPQHF. CDR3 sequence (DNA): TGTGCCAGCAGCCTCCGGACAGGGAGCAATCAGCCCCAGCATTTT.

The chain joins TRBV6-6 to TRBJ1-2; TRBD1 might be the D (5 bases). Trimming shortened V by 4 bases and J by 1 base, and 16 bases separated the two germline ends. This CDR3 spans 16 amino acids. Per germline, CDR1 MNHNY and CDR2 SVGAGI (reference sequence). DNA of the CDR3: TGTGCCAGCAGTTCCCAACCGGGGGGGAGTAACTATGGCTACACCTTC. Protein sequence: CASSSQPGGSNYGYTF.

The chain links TRBV28 to TRBJ2-4, with 9 bases identical to TRBD2. Germline trimming cut 8 bases from V and 7 bases from J; bases unmatched to any gene: 15. Germline lookup yields CDR1 MDHEN and CDR2 SYDVKM. This CDR3 contains 16 residues. CDR3 protein: CASAWGGAGLANIQYF. CDR3 coding DNA: TGTGCCAGCGCTTGGGGGGGAGCCGGACTAGCGAACATTCAGTACTTC.

The J gene is TRBJ1-1, the V gene TRBV6-5; no reliable D call. This CDR3 has 10 amino acids. V dropped 8 bases and J dropped 3 bases, with 4 bases sitting between them. The V gene's germline CDR1 is MNHEY and CDR2 SVGAGI. CDR3 bases: TGTGCCAGCCTATACACTGAAGCTTTCTTT. Encoded protein: CASLYTEAFF.

CDR3 nucleotides: TGTGCCAGTAGTATACCCGGGAACTCTGGAAACACCATATATTTT. Protein sequence: CASSIPGNSGNTIYF. The chain couples TRBV19 to TRBJ1-3; unclear D gene. Germline assignment: CDR1 LNHDA and CDR2 SQIVND (reference sequence). The ends were cut back, 2 bases at V and 0 bases at J, with 8 bases in the middle. The CDR3 loop spans 15 amino acids.

The chain joins TRBV7-3 to TRBJ2-5; 8 bases fit TRBD1. V was pared by 4 bases and J by 4 bases, with 5 bases of the junction left unmatched. From germline, CDR1 is SGHTA and CDR2 FQGTGA. The CDR3 loop spans 14 amino acids. This chain's CDR3 is CASSSGQGAETQYF. In DNA, the CDR3 is TGTGCCAGCAGCTCAGGACAGGGCGCAGAGACCCAGTACTTC.

CDR3 sequence: CALRGQGAHEQYF. CDR3 coding DNA: TGTGCCTTAAGGGGACAGGGGGCCCACGAGCAGTACTTC. The J gene is TRBJ2-7, the V gene TRBV30, with 12 bases fitting TRBD1. After removal of 7 bases from V and 5 bases from J, the junction contained 6 bases not matched to a gene. The CDR3 totals 13 residues. CDR1 and CDR2 (germline): GTSNPN, SVGIG (reference sequence).

The chain combines TRBV11-1 with TRBJ2-7; a weak D match, TRBD2 (6 bases). The CDR3 length is 14 residues. V gave up 3 bases and J gave up 2 bases, with 11 bases separating them. The germline V gene has CDR1 SGHAT and CDR2 FQDESV (reference sequence). The CDR3 sequence is CASSFQDYTYEQYF. The CDR3 DNA sequence: TGTGCCAGCAGCTTCCAGGACTACACCTACGAGCAGTACTTC.

The chain recombines TRBV19 with TRBJ1-5; perhaps TRBD1 as D (5 bases). The V end lost 5 bases, the J end lost 1 base, and 12 bases lay between the germline ends. Germline CDR1 and CDR2: LNHDA and SQIVND (reference sequence). CDR3 length equals 15 residues. The CDR3 DNA follows: TGTGCCAGTAGTCCCCCGGGGGGGAGCAATCAGCCCCAGCATTTT. It yields the protein CASSPPGGSNQPQHF.